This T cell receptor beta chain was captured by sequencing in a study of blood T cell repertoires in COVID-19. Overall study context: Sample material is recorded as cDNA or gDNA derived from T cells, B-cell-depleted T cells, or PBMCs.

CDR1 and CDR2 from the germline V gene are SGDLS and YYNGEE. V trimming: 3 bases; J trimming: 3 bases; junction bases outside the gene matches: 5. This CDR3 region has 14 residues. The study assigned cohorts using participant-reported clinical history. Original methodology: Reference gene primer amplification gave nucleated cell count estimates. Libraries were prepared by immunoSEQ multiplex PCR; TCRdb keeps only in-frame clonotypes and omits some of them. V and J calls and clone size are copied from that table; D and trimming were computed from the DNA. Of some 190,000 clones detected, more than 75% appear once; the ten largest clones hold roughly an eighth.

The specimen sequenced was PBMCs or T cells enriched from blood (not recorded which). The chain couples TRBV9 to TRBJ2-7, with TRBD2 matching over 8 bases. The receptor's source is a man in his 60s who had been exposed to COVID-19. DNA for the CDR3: TGTGCCAGCAGCGCGGGGACTAGTAACTACGAGCAGTACTTC. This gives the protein CASSAGTSNYEQYF. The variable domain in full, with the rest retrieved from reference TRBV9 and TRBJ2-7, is DSGVTQTPKHLITATGQRVTLRCSPRSGDLSVYWYQQSLDQGLQFLIQYYNGEERAKGNILERFSAQQFPDLHSELNLSSLELGDSALYFCASSAGTSNYEQYFGPGTRLTVT.